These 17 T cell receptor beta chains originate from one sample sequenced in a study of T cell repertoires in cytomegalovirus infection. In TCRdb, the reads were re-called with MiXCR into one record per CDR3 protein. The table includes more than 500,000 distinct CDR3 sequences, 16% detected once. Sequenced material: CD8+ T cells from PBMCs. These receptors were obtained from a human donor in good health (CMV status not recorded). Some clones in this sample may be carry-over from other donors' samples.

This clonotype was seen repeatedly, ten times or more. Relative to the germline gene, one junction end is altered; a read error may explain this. The CDR3 sequence is CASSLRGPNTEAFF. Written as DNA, the CDR3 is TGTGCCAGCAGTTTAAGGGGACCGAACACTGAAGCTTTCTTT. This chain links TRBV5-1 with TRBJ1-1, with a tentative D call TRBD1 (5 bases). The CDR3 extends over 14 amino acids. CDR1 is SGHRS, CDR2 YFSETQ, per germline.

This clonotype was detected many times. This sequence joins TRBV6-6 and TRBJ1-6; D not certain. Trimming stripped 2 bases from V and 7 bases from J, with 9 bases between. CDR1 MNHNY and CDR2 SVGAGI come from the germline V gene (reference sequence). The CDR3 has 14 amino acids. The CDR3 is CASSYGRVNSPLHF. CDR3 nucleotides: TGTGCCAGCAGTTACGGACGGGTGAATTCACCCCTCCACTTT.

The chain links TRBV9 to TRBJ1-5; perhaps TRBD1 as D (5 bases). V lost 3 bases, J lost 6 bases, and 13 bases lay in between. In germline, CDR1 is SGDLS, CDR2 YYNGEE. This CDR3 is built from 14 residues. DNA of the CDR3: TGTGCCAGCAGCGCGACCGGGACCCCTCAGCCCCAGCATTTT. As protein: CASSATGTPQPQHF.

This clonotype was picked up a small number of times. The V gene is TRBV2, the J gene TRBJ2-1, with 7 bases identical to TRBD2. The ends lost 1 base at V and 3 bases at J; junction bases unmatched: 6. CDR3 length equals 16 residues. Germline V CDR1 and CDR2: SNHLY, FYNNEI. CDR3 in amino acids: CASSEEKGGYYNEQFF. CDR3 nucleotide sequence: TGTGCCAGCAGTGAAGAGAAGGGAGGGTACTACAATGAGCAGTTCTTC. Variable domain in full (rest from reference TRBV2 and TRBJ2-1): EPEVTQTPSHQVTQMGQEVILRCVPISNHLYFYWYRQILGQKVEFLVSFYNNEISEKSEIFDDQFSVERPDGSNFTLKIRSTKLEDSAMYFCASSEEKGGYYNEQFFGPGTRLTVL.

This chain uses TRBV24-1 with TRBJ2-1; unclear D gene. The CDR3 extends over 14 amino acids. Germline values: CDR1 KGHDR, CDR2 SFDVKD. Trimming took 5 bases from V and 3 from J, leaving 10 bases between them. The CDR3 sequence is CATSVSQDYNEQFF. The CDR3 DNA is TGTGCCACCAGTGTTTCCCAAGACTACAATGAGCAGTTCTTC.

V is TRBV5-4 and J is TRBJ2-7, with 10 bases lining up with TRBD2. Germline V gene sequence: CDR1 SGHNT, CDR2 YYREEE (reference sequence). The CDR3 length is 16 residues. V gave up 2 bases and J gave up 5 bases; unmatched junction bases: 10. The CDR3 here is CASSFRIAGGIHEQYF. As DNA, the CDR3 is TGTGCCAGCAGCTTCCGTATAGCGGGGGGCATCCACGAGCAGTACTTC.

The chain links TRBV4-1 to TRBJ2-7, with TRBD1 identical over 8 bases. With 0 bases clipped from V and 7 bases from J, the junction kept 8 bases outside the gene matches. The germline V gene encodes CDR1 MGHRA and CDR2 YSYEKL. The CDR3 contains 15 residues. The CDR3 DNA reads TGCGCCAGCAGCCAAGATCTTCAGGGGGCTGAAGAGCAGTACTTC. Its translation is CASSQDLQGAEEQYF.

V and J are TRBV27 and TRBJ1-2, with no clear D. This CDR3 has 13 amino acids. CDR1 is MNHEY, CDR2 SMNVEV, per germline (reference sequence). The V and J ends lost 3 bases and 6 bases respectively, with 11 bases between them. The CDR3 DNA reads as TGTGCCAGCAGTTTCCGGGGAACCCATGGCTACACCTTC. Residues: CASSFRGTHGYTF.

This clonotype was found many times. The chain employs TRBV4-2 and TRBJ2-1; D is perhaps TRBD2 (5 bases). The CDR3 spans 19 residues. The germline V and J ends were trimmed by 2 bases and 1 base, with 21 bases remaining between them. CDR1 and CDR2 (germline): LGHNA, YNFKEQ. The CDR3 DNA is TGTGCCAGCAGCCAATCCCCCCTGATTGAGGGCGGGTCCTACAATGAGCAGTTCTTC. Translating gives CASSQSPLIEGGSYNEQFF.

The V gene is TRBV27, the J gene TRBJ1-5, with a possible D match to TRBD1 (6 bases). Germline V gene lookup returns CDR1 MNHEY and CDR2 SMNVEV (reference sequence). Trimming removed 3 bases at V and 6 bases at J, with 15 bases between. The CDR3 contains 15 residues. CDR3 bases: TGTGCCAGCAGTTTGAGTACAGGGCTTGGTCAGCCCCAGCATTTT. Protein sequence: CASSLSTGLGQPQHF.

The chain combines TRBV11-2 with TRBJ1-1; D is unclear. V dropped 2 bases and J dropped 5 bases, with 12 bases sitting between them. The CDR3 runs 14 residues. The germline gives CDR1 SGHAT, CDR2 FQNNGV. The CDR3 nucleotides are TGTGCCAGCAGCTTAACTCCTTTTCAGACTGAAGCTTTCTTT. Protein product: CASSLTPFQTEAFF.

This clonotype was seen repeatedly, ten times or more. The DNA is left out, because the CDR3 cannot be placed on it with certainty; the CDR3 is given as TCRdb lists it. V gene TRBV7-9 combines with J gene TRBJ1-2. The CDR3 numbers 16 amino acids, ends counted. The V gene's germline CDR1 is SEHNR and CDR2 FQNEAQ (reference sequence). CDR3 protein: CASSSSGHRTFYGYTF.

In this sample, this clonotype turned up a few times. CDR3 loop: CASSQEKSRNEQFF. CDR3 bases: TGCGCCAGCAGCCAAGAAAAGTCCAGGAATGAGCAGTTCTTC. The chain joins TRBV4-1 to TRBJ2-1; unclear D gene. The CDR3 loop spans 14 amino acids. Germline V lookup: CDR1 MGHRA, CDR2 YSYEKL. Trimming removed 0 bases at V and 7 bases at J, with 10 bases between.

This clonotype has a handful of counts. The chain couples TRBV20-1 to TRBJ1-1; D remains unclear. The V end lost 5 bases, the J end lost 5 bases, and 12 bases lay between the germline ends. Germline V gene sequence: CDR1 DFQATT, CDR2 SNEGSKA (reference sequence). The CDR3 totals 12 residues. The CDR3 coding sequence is TGCAGTGCTCGTTTCATGGGGACTGAAGCTTTCTTT. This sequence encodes CSARFMGTEAFF.

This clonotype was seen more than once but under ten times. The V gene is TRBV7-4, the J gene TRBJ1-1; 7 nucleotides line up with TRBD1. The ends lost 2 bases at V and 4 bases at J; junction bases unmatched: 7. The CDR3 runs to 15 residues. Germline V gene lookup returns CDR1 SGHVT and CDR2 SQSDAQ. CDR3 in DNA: TGTGCCAGCAGCTTACGACAGGGAAGGGGCACTGAAGCTTTCTTT. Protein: CASSLRQGRGTEAFF. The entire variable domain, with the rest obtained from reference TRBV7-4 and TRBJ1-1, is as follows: GAGVSQSPRYKVAKRGRDVALRCDSISGHVTLYWYRQTLGQGSEVLTYSQSDAQRDKSGRPSGRFSAERPERSVSTLKIQRTEQGDSAVYLCASSLRQGRGTEAFFGQGTRLTVV.

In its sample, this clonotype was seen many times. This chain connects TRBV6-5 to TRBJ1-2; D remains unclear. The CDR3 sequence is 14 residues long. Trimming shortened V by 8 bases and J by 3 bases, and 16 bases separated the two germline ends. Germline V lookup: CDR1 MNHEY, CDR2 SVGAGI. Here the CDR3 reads CASRAGYFDYGYTF. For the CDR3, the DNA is TGTGCCAGCCGCGCCGGCTACTTTGACTATGGCTACACCTTC.

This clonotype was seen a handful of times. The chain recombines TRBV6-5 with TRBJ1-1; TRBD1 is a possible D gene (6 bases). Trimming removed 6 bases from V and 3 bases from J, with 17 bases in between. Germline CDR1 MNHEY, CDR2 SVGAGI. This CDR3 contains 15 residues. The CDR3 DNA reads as TGTGCCAGCAGGGGCCTAGGGGGTTGGGACACTGAAGCTTTCTTT. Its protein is CASRGLGGWDTEAFF.